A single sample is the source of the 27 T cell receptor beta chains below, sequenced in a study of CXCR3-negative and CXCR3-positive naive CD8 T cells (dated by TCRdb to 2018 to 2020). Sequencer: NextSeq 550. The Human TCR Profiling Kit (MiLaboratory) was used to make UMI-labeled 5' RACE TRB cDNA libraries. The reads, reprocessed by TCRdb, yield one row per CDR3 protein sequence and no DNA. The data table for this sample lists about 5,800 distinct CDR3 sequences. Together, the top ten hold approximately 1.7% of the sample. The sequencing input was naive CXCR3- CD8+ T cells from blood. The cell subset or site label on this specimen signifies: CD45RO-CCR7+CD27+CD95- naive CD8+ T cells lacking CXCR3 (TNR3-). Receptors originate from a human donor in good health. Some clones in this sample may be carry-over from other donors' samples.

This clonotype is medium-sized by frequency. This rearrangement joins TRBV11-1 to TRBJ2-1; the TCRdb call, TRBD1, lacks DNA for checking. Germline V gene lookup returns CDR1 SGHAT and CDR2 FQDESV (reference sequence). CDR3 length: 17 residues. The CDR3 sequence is CASSGNGAGRSYNEQFF. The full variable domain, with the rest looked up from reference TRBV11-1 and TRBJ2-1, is EAEVAQSPRYKITEKSQAVAFWCDPISGHATLYWYRQILGQGPELLVQFQDESVVDDSQLPKDRFSAERLKGVDSTLKIQPAELGDSAMYLCASSGNGAGRSYNEQFFGPGTRLTVL.

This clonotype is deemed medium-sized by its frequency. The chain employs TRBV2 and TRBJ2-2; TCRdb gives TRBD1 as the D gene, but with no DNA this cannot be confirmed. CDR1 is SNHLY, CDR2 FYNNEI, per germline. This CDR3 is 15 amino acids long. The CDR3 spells CASIRTGANTGELFF.

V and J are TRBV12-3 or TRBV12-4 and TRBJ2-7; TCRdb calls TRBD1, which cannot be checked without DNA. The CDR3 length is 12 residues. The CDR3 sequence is CASSWDIYEQYF.

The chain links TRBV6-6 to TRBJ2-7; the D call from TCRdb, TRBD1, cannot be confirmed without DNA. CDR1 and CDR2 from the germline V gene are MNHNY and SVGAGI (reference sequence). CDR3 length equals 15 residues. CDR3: CASSSGAGGAYEQYF.

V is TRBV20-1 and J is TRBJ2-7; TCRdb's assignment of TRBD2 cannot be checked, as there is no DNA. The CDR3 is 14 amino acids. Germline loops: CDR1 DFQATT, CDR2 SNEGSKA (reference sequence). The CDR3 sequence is CSARVGGSRYEQYF.

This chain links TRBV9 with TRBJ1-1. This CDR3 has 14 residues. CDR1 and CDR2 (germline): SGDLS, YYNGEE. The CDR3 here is CASSVVEAGLEAFF. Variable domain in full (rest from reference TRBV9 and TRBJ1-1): DSGVTQTPKHLITATGQRVTLRCSPRSGDLSVYWYQQSLDQGLQFLIQYYNGEERAKGNILERFSAQQFPDLHSELNLSSLELGDSALYFCASSVVEAGLEAFFGQGTRLTVV.

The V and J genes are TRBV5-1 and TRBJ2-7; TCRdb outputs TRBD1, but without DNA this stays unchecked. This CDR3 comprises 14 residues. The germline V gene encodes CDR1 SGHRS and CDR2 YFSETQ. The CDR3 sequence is CASSLGPGVDEQYF. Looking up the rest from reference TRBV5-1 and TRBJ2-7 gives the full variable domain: KAGVTQTPRYLIKTRGQQVTLSCSPISGHRSVSWYQQTPGQGLQFLFEYFSETQRNKGNFPGRFSGRQFSNSRSEMNVSTLELGDSALYLCASSLGPGVDEQYFGPGTRLTVT.

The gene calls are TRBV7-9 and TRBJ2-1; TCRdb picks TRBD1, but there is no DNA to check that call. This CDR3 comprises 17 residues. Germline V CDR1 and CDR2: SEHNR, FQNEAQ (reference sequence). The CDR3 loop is CASSPDVGQGSYNEQFF.

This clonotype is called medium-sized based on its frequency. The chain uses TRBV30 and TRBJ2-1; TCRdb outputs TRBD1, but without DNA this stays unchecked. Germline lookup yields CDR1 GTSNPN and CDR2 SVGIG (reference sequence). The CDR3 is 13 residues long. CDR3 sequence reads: CAWAGGRGNEQFF.

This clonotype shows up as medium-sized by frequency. This CDR3 reads CASSLDGQGLDTQYF. The chain combines TRBV4-3 with TRBJ2-3; the D call from TCRdb, TRBD1, cannot be confirmed without DNA. This CDR3 spans 15 amino acids. Per germline, CDR1 LGHNA and CDR2 YSLEER.

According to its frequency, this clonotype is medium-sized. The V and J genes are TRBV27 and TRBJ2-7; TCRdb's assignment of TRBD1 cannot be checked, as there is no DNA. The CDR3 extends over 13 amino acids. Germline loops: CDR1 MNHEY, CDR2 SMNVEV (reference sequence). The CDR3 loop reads CASSIGTGYEQYF.

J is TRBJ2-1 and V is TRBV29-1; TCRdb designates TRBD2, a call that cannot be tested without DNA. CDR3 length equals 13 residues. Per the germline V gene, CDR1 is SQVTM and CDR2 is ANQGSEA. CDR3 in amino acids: CSVVVGDYNEQFF.

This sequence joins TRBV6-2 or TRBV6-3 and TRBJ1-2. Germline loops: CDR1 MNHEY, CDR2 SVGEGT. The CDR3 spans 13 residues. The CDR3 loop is CASSYSAGYGYTF.

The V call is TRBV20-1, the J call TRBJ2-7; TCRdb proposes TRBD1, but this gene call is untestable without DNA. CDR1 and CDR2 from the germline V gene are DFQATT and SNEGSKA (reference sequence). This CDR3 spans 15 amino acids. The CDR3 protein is CSARDPRGVNYEQYF.

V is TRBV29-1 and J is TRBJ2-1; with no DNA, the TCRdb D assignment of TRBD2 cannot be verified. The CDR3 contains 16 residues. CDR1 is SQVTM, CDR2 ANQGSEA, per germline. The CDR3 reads CSVEDLLAGAVNEQFF.

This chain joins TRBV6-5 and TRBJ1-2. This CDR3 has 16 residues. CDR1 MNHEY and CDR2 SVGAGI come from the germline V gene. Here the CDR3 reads CASSPRTEYYGYTSIF.

The CDR3 reads CASSEKGSDEQYF. This rearrangement joins TRBV25-1 to TRBJ2-7; TCRdb picks TRBD1, but there is no DNA to check that call. The CDR3 is 13 residues long. Germline CDR1 reads MGHDK; CDR2 reads SYGVNS.

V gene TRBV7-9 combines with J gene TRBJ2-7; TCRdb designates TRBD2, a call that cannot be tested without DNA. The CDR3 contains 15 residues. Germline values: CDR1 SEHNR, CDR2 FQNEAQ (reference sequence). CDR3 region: CASSLSSALSYEQYF.

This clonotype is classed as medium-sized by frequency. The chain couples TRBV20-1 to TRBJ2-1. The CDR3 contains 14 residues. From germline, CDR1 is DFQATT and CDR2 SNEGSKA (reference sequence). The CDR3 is CSARGLENYNEQFF.

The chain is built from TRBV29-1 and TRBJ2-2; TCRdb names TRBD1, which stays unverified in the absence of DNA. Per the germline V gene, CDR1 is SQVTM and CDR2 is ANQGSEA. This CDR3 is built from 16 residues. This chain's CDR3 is CSVEDVGDRGTGELFF.

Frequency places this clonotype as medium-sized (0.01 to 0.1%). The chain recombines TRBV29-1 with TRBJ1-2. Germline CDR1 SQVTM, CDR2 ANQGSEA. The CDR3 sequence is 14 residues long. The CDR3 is CSVELGGGDYGYTF.

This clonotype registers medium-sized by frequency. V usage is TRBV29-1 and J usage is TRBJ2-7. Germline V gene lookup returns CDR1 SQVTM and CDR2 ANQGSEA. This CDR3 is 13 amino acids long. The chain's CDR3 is CSVEDSITYEQYF.

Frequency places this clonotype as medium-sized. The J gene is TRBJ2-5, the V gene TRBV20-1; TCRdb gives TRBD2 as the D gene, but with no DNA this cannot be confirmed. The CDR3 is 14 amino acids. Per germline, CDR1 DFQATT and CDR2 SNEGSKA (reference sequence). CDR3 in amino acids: CSARDPGRWETQYF.

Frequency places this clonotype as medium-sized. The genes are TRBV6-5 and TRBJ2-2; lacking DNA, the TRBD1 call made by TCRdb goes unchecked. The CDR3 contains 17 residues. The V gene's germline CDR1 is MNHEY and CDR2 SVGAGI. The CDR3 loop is CASSYSQGGSNTGELFF.

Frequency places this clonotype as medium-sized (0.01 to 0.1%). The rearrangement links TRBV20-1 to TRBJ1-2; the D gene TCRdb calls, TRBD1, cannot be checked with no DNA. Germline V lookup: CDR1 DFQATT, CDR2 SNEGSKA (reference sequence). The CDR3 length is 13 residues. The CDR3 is CSAQTGYLDGYTF.

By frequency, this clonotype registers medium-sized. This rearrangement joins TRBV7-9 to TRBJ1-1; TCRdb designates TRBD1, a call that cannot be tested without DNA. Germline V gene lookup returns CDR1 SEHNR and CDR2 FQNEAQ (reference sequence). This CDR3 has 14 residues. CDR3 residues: CASSLTGARTEAFF.

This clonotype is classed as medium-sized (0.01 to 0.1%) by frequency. CDR3 in amino acids: CSVRRAGTRRYGYTF. The chain is built from TRBV29-1 and TRBJ1-2; checking the TCRdb D call of TRBD1 is not possible without DNA. Germline assignment: CDR1 SQVTM and CDR2 ANQGSEA. The CDR3 runs 15 residues.